This entry concerns a single T cell receptor beta chain. This may arise from a read error, as a much more abundant clone is one base away. The CDR3 sequence is 16 residues long. V dropped 5 bases and J dropped 6; count of bases not matched to a gene: 13. Researchers amplified the TCR beta CDR3 regions from RNA transcripts. Carried out on the TCR CDR3, a first-round RT-PCR used the HTBI primer set. From the multiplex PCR reads, TCRdb called clonotypes with MiXCR, one entry per CDR3 protein. The table shows around 340,000 distinct CDR3 sequences, with approximately 14% occurring only once. This specimen comes from a study of T cells in Graves' hyperthyroidism and ophthalmopathy. Study summary: Peripheral blood samples were taken at initial diagnosis, prior to any treatment.

This receptor was taken from a young woman with Graves' hyperthyroidism. Sample: blood. The chain combines TRBV12-3 or TRBV12-4 with TRBJ2-1; 7 nucleotides match TRBD1. In nucleotides, the CDR3 is TGTGCCAGCAGTGCCCTAGACAGGGTTATAAGCAATGAGCAGTTCTTC. Translated: CASSALDRVISNEQFF.